This T cell receptor (beta chain) was observed in a study of blood T cell repertoires in COVID-19. The wider study: COVID-19 samples, acute and convalescent, were from the United States, Italy and Spain. Sources were T cells, B-cell-depleted T cells, or PBMCs; the material itself was cDNA or gDNA.

The V segment lost 5 bases and the J segment 7 bases; nucleotides outside the gene matches: 13. Germline-derived CDR1 and CDR2 are SGHVS and FQNEAQ. This CDR3 comprises 15 residues. The Seattle patients joined while their infection was active and were tracked longitudinally afterward. Authors' processing steps: Amplification of reference gene primers was used by the study to estimate nucleated cell counts. Measured with immunoSEQ multiplex PCR; TCRdb has only the in-frame clones, and not every one. V, J and clone size are taken as reported in that table, and D and trimming were inferred from the DNA itself. Among 190,000 or so clones, roughly 80% were seen once, and the ten largest hold around 1%. This clone was counted a single time.

The clonotype originates from a man in his 60s with COVID-19, enrolled during active disease. This chain joins TRBV7-8 and TRBJ2-7; 8 nucleotides line up with TRBD2. The sequencing input was peripheral blood. CDR3 amino acids: CASSPGGERSGEQYF. Written as DNA, the CDR3 is TGTGCCAGCAGCCCGGGAGGGGAGAGATCGGGAGAGCAGTACTTC. The full variable domain, rest sourced from reference TRBV7-8 and TRBJ2-7, is GAGVSQSPRYKVAKRGQDVALRCDPISGHVSLFWYQQALGQGPEFLTYFQNEAQLDKSGLPSDRFFAERPEGSVSTLKIQRTQQEDSAVYLCASSPGGERSGEQYFGPGTRLTVT.